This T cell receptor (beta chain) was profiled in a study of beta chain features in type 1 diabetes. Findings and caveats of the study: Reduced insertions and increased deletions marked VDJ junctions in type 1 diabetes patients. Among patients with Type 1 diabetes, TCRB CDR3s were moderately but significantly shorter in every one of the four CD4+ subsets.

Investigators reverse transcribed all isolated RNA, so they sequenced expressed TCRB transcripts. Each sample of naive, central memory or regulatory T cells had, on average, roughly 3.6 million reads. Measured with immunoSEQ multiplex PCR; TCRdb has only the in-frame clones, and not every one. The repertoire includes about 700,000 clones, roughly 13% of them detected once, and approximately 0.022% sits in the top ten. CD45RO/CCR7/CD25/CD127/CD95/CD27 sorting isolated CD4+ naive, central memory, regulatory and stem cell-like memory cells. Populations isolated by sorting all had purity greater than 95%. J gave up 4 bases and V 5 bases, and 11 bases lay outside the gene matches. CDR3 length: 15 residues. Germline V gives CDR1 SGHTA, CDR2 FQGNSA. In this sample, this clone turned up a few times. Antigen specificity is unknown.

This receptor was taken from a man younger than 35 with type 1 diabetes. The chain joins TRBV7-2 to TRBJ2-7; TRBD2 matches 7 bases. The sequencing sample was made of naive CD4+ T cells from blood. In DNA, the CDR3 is TGTGCCAGCAGCCCACACCTAGCGGTGGCATACGAGCAGTACTTC. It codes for CASSPHLAVAYEQYF. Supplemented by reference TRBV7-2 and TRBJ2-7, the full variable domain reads GAGVSQSPSNKVTEKGKDVELRCDPISGHTALYWYRQSLGQGLEFLIYFQGNSAPDKSGLPSDRFSAERTGGSVSTLTIQRTQQEDSAVYLCASSPHLAVAYEQYFGPGTRLTVT.